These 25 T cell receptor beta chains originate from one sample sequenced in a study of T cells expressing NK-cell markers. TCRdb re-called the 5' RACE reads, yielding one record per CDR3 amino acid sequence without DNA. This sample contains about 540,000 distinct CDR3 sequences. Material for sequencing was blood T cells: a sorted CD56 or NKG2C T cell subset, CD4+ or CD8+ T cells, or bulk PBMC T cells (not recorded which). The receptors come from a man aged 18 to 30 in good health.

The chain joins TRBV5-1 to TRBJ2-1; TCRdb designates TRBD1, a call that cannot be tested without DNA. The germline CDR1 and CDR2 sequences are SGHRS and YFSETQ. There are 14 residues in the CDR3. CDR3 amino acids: CASSRWSGAREQFF.

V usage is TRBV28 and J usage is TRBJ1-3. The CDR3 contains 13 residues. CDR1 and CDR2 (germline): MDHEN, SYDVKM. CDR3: CASTTVAGNTIYF.

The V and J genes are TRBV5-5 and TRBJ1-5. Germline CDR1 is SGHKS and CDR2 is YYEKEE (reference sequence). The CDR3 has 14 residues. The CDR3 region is CASSSKISNQPQHF.

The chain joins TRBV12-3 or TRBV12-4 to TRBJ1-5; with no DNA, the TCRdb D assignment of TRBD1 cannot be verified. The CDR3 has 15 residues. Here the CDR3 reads CASTSDSRWGQPQHF.

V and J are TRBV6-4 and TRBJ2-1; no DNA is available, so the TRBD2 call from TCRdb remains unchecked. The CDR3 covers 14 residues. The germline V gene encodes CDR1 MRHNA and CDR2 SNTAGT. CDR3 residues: CASSDSGAGNEQFF.

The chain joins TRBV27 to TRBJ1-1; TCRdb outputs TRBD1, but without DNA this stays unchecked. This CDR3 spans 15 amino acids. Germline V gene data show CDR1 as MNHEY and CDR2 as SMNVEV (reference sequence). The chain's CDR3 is CASTRTGGRNTEAFF.

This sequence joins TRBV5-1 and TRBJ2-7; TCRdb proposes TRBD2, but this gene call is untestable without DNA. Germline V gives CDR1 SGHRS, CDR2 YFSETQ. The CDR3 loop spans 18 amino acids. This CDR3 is CASSGRGSGRALIYEQYF.

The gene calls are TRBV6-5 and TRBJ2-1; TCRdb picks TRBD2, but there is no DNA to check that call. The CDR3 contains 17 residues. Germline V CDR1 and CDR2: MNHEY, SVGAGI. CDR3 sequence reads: CASSYSPDGASGTEQFF.

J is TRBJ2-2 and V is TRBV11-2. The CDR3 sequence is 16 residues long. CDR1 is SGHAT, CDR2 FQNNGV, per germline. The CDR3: CASSLEVSSYTGELFF.

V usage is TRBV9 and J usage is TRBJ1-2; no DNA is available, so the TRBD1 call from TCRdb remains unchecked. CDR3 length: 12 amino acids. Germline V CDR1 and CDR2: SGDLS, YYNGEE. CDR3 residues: CASSSAPLGYTF.

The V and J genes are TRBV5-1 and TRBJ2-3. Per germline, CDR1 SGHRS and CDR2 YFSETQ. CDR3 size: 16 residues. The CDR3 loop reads CASSLPRDALSDTQYF.

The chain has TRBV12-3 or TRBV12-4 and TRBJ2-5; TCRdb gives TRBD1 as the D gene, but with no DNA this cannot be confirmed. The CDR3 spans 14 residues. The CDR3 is CASSSKTGVETQYF.

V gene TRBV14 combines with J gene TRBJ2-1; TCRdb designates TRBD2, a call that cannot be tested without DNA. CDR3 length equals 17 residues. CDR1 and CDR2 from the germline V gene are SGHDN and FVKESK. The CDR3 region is CASSRGTSGRRYNEQFF.

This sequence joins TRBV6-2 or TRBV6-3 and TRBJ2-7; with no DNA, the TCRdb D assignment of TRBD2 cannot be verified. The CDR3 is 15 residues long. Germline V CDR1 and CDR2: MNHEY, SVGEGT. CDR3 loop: CASTPRGLGSLEQYF.

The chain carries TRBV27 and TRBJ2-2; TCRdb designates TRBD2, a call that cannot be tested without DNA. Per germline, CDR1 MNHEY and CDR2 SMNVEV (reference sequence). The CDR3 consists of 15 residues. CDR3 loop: CASSPRSGGGRELFF.

CDR3: CASSQNGQGVDTQYF. The rearrangement uses TRBV7-3 and TRBJ2-3; the TCRdb call, TRBD1, lacks DNA for checking. Germline CDR1 SGHTA, CDR2 FQGTGA. This CDR3 is 15 amino acids long.

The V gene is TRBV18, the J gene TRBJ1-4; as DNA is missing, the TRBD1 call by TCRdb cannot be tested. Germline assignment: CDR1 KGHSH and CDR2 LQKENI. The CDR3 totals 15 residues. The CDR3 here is CASSPFKQGNEKLFF.

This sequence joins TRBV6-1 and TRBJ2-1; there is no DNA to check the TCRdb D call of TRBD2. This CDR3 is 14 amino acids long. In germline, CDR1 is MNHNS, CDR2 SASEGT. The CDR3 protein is CASGIGAGGNEQFF.

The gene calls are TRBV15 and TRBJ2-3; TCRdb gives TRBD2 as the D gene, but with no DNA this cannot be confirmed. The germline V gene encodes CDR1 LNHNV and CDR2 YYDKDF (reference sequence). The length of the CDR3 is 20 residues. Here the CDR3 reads CATSGTQGVQGLGPPDTQYF.

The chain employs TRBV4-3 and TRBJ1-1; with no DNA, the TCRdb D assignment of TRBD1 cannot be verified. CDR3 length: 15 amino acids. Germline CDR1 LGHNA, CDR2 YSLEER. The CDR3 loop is CASSRTGAGTTEAFF.

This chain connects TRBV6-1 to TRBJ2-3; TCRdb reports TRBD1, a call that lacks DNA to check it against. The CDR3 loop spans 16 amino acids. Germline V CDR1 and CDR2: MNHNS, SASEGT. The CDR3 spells CASSAHWGGSTDTQYF.

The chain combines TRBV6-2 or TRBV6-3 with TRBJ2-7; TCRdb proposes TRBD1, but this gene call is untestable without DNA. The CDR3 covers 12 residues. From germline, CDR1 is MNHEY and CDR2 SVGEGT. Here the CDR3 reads CASSYRWREQYF.

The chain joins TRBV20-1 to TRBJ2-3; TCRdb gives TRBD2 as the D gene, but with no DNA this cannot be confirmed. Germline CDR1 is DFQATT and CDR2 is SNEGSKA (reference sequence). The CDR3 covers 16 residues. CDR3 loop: CSAQTSGRGWTDTQYF.

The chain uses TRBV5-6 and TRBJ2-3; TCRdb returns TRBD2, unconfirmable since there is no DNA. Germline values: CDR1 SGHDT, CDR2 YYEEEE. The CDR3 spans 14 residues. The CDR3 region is CASSPTGLHSTQYF.

The chain's CDR3 is CASSPLTTHEQYF. The V call is TRBV28, the J call TRBJ2-7; TCRdb gives TRBD1 as the D gene, but with no DNA this cannot be confirmed. Germline loops: CDR1 MDHEN, CDR2 SYDVKM. CDR3 length: 13 residues.